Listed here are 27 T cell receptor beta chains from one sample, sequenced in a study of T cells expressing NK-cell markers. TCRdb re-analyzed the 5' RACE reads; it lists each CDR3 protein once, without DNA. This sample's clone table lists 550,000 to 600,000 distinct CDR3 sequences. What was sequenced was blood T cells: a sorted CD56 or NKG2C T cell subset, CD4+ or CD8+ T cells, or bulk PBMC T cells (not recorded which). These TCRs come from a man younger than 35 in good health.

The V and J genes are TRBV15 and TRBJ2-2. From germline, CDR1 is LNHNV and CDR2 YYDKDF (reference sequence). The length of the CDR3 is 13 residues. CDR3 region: CATSRTTTGELFF.

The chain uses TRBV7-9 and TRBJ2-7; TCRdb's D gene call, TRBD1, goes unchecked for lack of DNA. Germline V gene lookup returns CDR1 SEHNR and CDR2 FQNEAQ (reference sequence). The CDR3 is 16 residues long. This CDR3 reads CASSLVWVGQSYEQYF.

CDR3 loop: CASSQTSGRRNEQFF. V gene TRBV3-1 combines with J gene TRBJ2-1; TCRdb returns TRBD2, unconfirmable since there is no DNA. The CDR3 extends over 15 amino acids. The germline V gene has CDR1 LGHDT and CDR2 YNNKEL (reference sequence).

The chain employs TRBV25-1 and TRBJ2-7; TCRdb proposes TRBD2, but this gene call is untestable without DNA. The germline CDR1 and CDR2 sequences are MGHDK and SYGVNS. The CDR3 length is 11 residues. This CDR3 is CASIGGNEQYF.

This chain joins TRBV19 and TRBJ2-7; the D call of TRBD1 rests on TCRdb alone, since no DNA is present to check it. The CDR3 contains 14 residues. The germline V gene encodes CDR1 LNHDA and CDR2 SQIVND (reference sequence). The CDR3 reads CASSIRGLNYEQYF.

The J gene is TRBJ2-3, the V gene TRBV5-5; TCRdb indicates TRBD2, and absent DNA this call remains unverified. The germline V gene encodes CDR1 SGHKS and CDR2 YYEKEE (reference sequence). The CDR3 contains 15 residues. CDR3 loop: CASSVIAGGADTQYF.

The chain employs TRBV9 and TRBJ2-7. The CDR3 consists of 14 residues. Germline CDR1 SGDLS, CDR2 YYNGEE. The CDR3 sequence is CASSVGRESYEQYF. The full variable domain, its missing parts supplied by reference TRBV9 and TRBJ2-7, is DSGVTQTPKHLITATGQRVTLRCSPRSGDLSVYWYQQSLDQGLQFLIQYYNGEERAKGNILERFSAQQFPDLHSELNLSSLELGDSALYFCASSVGRESYEQYFGPGTRLTVT.

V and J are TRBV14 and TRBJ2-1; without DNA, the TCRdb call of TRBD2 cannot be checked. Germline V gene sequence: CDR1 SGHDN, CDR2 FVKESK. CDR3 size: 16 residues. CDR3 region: CASSSPLAARGREQFF.

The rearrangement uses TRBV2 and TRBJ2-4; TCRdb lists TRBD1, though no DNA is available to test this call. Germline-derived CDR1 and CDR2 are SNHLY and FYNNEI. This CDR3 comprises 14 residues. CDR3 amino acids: CASWWGVQEDIQYF.

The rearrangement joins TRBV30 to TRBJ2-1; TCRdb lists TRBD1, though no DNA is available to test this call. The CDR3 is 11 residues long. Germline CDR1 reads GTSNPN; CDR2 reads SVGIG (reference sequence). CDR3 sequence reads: CAYDRGHEQFF.

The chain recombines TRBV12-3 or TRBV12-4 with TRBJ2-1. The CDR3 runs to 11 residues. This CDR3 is CASSKAGVLFF.

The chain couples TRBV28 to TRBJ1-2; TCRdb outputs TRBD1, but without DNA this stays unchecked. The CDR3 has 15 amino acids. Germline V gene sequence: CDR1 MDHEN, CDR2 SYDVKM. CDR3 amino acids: CASSRTGGSNYGYTF.

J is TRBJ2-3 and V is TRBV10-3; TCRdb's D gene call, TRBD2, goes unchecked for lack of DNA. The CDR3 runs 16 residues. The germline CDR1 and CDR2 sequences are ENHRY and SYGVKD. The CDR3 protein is CAISALAGASTDTQYF.

The CDR3 sequence: CASSIGGGYSYNEQFF. This chain uses TRBV19 with TRBJ2-1; TCRdb's D call of TRBD1 is untestable without DNA. Per germline, CDR1 LNHDA and CDR2 SQIVND (reference sequence). CDR3 length equals 16 residues.

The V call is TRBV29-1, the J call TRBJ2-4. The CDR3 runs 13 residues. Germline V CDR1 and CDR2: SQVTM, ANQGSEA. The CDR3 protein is CSGAQKPESQQYF.

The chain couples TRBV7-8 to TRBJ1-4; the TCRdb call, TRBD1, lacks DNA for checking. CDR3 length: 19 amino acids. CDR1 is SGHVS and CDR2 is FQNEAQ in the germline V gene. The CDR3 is CASSPTRQGILSTNEKLFF. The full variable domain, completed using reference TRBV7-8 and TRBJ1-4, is GAGVSQSPRYKVAKRGQDVALRCDPISGHVSLFWYQQALGQGPEFLTYFQNEAQLDKSGLPSDRFFAERPEGSVSTLKIQRTQQEDSAVYLCASSPTRQGILSTNEKLFFGSGTQLSVL.

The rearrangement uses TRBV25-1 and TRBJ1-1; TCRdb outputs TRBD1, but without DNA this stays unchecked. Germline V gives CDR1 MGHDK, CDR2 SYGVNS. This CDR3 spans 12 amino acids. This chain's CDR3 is CASSGDAVEAFF.

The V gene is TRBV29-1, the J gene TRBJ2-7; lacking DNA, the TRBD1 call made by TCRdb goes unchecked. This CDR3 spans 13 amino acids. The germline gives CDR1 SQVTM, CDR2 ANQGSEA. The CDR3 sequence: CSAVAGGFHEQYF.

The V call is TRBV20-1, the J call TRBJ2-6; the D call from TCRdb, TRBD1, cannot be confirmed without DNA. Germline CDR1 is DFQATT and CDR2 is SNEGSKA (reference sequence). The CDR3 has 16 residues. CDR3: CSAREGAATGANVLTF.

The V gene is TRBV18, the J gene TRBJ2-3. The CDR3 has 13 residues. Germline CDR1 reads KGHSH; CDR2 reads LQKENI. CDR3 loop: CASSGESTDTQYF.

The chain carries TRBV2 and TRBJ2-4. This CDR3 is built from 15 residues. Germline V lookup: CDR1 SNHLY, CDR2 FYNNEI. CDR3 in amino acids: CASSGSVMAKNIQYF.

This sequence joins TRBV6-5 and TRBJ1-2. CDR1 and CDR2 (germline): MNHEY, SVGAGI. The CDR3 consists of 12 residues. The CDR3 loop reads CASSSSYEGYTF.

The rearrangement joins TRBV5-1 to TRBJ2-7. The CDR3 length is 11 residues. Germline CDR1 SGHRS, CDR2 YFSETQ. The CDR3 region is CASSSTVEQYF.

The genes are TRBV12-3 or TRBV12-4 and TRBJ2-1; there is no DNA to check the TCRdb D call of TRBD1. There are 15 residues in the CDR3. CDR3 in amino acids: CASSLGLTGYNEQFF.

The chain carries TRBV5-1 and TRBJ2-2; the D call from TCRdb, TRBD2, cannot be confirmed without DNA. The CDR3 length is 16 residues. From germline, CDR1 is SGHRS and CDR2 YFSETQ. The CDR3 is CASSLEGTSNTGELFF.

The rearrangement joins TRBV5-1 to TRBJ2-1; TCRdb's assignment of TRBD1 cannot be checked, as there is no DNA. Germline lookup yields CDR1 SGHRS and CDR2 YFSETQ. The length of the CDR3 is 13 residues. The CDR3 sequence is CASSLEGRLGQFF. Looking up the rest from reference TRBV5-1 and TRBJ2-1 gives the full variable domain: KAGVTQTPRYLIKTRGQQVTLSCSPISGHRSVSWYQQTPGQGLQFLFEYFSETQRNKGNFPGRFSGRQFSNSRSEMNVSTLELGDSALYLCASSLEGRLGQFFGPGTRLTVL.

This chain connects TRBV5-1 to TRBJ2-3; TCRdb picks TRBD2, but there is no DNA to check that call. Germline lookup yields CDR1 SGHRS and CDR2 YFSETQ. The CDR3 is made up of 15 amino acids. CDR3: CASSFAGGNTDTQYF.